This T cell receptor (beta chain) was recovered during a study of CD8 T cells in ankylosing spondylitis. Study-level results: Seven or eight highly homologous variants made up a TCR beta motif, and this motif appeared characteristic of ankylosing spondylitis blood.

This CDR3 has 15 residues. Trimming removed 8 bases at V and 0 bases at J, with 14 bases between. TCRdb called the 5' RACE reads again in MiXCR, with one record for every CDR3 protein. Here the sample spans over 450,000 distinct CDR3 sequences, about 12% being singletons. At least ten counts were recorded for this clonotype. Its cognate antigen is unknown. The chain employs TRBV12-3 or TRBV12-4 and TRBJ2-1; D is perhaps TRBD1 or TRBD2 (6 bases each). This sequence originates from a male donor with ankylosing spondylitis. Sequenced material: blood, either unsorted or a sorted T cell fraction (not recorded which). In DNA, the CDR3 is TGTGCCAGCCTATTCGAGGGGGGCTCCTACAATGAGCAGTTCTTC. This sequence encodes CASLFEGGSYNEQFF.